Below are 16 T cell receptor beta chains sequenced from a single sample in a study of T-cell reconstitution after alpha-beta-depleted transplantation in children. A TCRbeta library incorporating unique molecular identifiers was prepared. TCRdb redid the calling of the PCR reads with MiXCR, one entry per CDR3 protein. Of under 350,000 distinct CDR3 sequences listed, over 8% are singletons. The input for sequencing was PBMCs from the stem cell graft donor, taken from the stem cell graft. Receptor source: a human donor who donated a stem cell graft to a child with SCID.

The table lists this clonotype with a few counts. This sequence joins TRBV20-1 and TRBJ1-1; D remains ambiguous. The V gene's germline CDR1 is DFQATT and CDR2 SNEGSKA (reference sequence). The germline V and J ends were trimmed by 6 bases and 1 base, with 9 bases remaining between them. CDR3 length: 12 amino acids. This CDR3 is CSAPGRNTEAFF. CDR3 coding DNA: TGCAGTGCCCCGGGCCGGAACACTGAAGCTTTCTTT.

The rearrangement links TRBV11-1 to TRBJ2-1, with 11 positions matching TRBD2. This CDR3 region has 18 residues. Germline CDR1 is SGHAT and CDR2 is FQDESV (reference sequence). The trim removed 6 bases at V and 12 bases at J, leaving 22 bases unmatched. CDR3 in amino acids: CASREGPAGVAGGEAQFF. The CDR3 DNA follows: TGTGCCAGCAGAGAAGGGCCAGCGGGAGTAGCGGGGGGGGAGGCGCAGTTCTTC.

The rearrangement links TRBV6-5 to TRBJ1-2; 8 bases are a match to TRBD1. The V and J ends lost 2 bases and 3 bases, in that order; junction bases with no gene match: 5. Germline V gene sequence: CDR1 MNHEY, CDR2 SVGAGI. This CDR3 comprises 15 residues. The CDR3 DNA follows: TGTGCCAGCAGTTACGGGCCAGGGGGCGACTATGGCTACACCTTC. Protein: CASSYGPGGDYGYTF.

This clonotype showed up just a few times. The J gene is TRBJ1-5, the V gene TRBV6-1, with a possible D match to TRBD1 (5 bases). This CDR3 is built from 14 residues. Germline V gene data show CDR1 as MNHNS and CDR2 as SASEGT. V shed 3 bases and J shed 4 bases, with 10 bases lying between them. CDR3 sequence: CASSERGGNQPQHF. CDR3 DNA sequence: TGTGCCAGCAGTGAGCGGGGGGGGAATCAGCCCCAGCATTTT.

The genes are TRBV7-9 and TRBJ2-3; weak D call: TRBD1 (6 bases). Germline V lookup: CDR1 SEHNR, CDR2 FQNEAQ (reference sequence). The V and J ends lost 5 bases and 4 bases respectively, with 16 bases between them. The CDR3 spans 15 residues. CDR3 DNA sequence: TGTGCCAGCAGCGAAGGAGATCCAGGGGCAGATACGCAGTATTTT. Translation: CASSEGDPGADTQYF.

This clonotype was recorded many times. The rearrangement links TRBV3-1 to TRBJ1-6; 7 bases are shared with TRBD1. Germline CDR1 LGHDT, CDR2 YNNKEL (reference sequence). Trimming cost V 1 base and J 4 bases; bases outside gene matches: 13. The CDR3 loop spans 19 amino acids. CDR3 amino acids: CASSQAGQGVWGYNSPLHF. The CDR3 DNA reads TGTGCCAGCAGCCAAGCTGGCCAGGGGGTTTGGGGGTATAATTCACCCCTCCACTTT.

A few counts support this clonotype. The chain joins TRBV15 to TRBJ2-3, with TRBD2 matching 8 bases. The length of the CDR3 is 13 residues. Trimming at V came to 8 bases and at J to 5 bases, leaving 6 bases not matched to a gene. CDR1 and CDR2 from the germline V gene are LNHNV and YYDKDF (reference sequence). In DNA form, the CDR3 reads TGTGCCACCGAGGCGGGGGGAAGAGATACGCAGTATTTT. It specifies CATEAGGRDTQYF.

The V gene is TRBV20-1, the J gene TRBJ2-2; 12 bases are a match to TRBD2. The CDR3 runs to 16 residues. The germline gives CDR1 DFQATT, CDR2 SNEGSKA (reference sequence). J gave up 3 bases and V 6 bases, and 8 bases lay outside the gene matches. CDR3 amino acids: CSAPPSGGADTGELFF. CDR3 DNA: TGCAGTGCGCCTCCTAGCGGGGGGGCGGACACCGGGGAGCTGTTTTTT.

Of note for this clonotype: A read error may produce the germline difference seen at one junction end. The chain links TRBV27 to TRBJ2-7, with D unresolved. CDR1 and CDR2 (germline): MNHEY, SMNVEV (reference sequence). This CDR3 is built from 13 residues. CDR3 loop: CASSVSGPYEQYF. The CDR3 region has the DNA TGTGCCAGCAGTGTATCAGGCCCCTACGAGCAGTACTTC.

This clonotype was counted only a few times. The chain recombines TRBV27 with TRBJ2-2; D is unresolved. The V end was cut by 5 bases, the J end by 6 bases, with 10 bases between. The CDR3 totals 13 residues. From germline, CDR1 is MNHEY and CDR2 SMNVEV (reference sequence). The CDR3 DNA is TGTGCCAGCAGTCCCGAATGGTCCGGGGAGCTGTTTTTT. Its protein is CASSPEWSGELFF.

This clonotype was observed a few times. This chain connects TRBV3-1 to TRBJ2-7; 9 bases fit TRBD2. This CDR3 contains 16 residues. Germline assignment: CDR1 LGHDT and CDR2 YNNKEL (reference sequence). V dropped 0 bases and J dropped 2; count of bases not matched to a gene: 5. CDR3 sequence (DNA): TGTGCCAGCAGCCAAGATATAGCGGGGGCAACCTACGAGCAGTACTTC. Translating it yields CASSQDIAGATYEQYF.

V gene TRBV6-5 combines with J gene TRBJ2-1, with D uncertain. Germline assignment: CDR1 MNHEY and CDR2 SVGAGI. This CDR3 region has 15 residues. The V gene lost 6 bases and the J gene lost 6 bases, with 18 bases spanning the gap. This chain's CDR3 is CASSRVLNGLNEQFF. The CDR3, as DNA: TGTGCCAGCAGCCGAGTCCTCAACGGGCTCAATGAGCAGTTCTTC.

The rearrangement joins TRBV10-3 to TRBJ2-4; D is perhaps TRBD1 (5 bases). Between the trimmed V and J ends, which lost 6 bases and 3 bases, there was a span of 15 bases. The V gene's germline CDR1 is ENHRY and CDR2 SYGVKD. The CDR3 totals 15 residues. The DNA for the CDR3 is TGTGCCATCAGCGACCCGACAGATGACAAAAACATTCAGTACTTC. Protein sequence: CAISDPTDDKNIQYF.

The sample holds a few counts of this clonotype. The V call is TRBV3-1, the J call TRBJ1-2; TRBD1 aligns across 9 bases. The trim removed 1 base at V and 12 bases at J, leaving 12 bases unmatched. This CDR3 region has 15 residues. Germline values: CDR1 LGHDT, CDR2 YNNKEL (reference sequence). Here the CDR3 DNA reads TGTGCCAGCAGCCAAGGACAGGGGGAATACTATGGTCACACCTTC. This sequence encodes CASSQGQGEYYGHTF.

This clonotype has a count of ten or more. This chain connects TRBV12-3 or TRBV12-4 to TRBJ2-5; D not certain. The CDR3 has 11 amino acids. V gave up 4 bases and J gave up 5 bases, with 5 bases separating them. The CDR3 spells CASSYRETQYF. Here the CDR3 DNA reads TGTGCCAGCAGTTACCGGGAGACCCAGTACTTC.

This clonotype was detected only a few times. The chain employs TRBV5-1 and TRBJ2-1, with D possibly matching TRBD1 (6 bases). This CDR3 has 14 amino acids. The ends were cut back, 1 base at V and 7 bases at J, with 12 bases in the middle. Per germline, CDR1 SGHRS and CDR2 YFSETQ. The DNA of the CDR3 is TGCGCCAGCAGCTTGCCCTTGGGGGCGAATGAGCAGTTCTTC. It specifies CASSLPLGANEQFF.